The clone carrying this TCR beta chain has just a few counts. The antigen remains undetermined. CD8 T cells were positively selected from what remained after CD4 positive selection. Cells stained for CD3, CD4, CD8, CD45RA and CD27 were sorted into four subsets. The sample comes from a study of naive and memory T cell subsets. An equimolar mix of two oligonucleotides served as the beta constant-region primer for TRBC1 and TRBC2. Ligated cDNA was amplified by four rounds of PCR with nested alpha and beta constant-region primers and SP2. TCRdb reprocessed the UMI-ligation and nested PCR reads via MiXCR and lists one record per CDR3 protein. The sample gives roughly 100,000 distinct CDR3 sequences, roughly 15% of which show up once; about 3% is in the top ten. Study-wide points: Possibly reflecting memory cells re-expressing CD45RA, a few larger clonotypes occurred in naive repertoires, especially CD8.

Germline lookup yields CDR1 SGDLS and CDR2 YYNGEE. The length of the CDR3 is 15 residues. Trimming removed 3 bases from V and 2 bases from J, with 15 bases in between. The sequence was collected from a human donor in good health. Sequenced: naive CD8+ T cells from blood. The genes are TRBV9 and TRBJ2-7, with D maybe TRBD2 (6 bases). CDR3 coding DNA: TGTGCCAGCAGCGCCAGCGGGCGCGGGCCCTACGAGCAGTACTTC. Translation gives CASSASGRGPYEQYF.